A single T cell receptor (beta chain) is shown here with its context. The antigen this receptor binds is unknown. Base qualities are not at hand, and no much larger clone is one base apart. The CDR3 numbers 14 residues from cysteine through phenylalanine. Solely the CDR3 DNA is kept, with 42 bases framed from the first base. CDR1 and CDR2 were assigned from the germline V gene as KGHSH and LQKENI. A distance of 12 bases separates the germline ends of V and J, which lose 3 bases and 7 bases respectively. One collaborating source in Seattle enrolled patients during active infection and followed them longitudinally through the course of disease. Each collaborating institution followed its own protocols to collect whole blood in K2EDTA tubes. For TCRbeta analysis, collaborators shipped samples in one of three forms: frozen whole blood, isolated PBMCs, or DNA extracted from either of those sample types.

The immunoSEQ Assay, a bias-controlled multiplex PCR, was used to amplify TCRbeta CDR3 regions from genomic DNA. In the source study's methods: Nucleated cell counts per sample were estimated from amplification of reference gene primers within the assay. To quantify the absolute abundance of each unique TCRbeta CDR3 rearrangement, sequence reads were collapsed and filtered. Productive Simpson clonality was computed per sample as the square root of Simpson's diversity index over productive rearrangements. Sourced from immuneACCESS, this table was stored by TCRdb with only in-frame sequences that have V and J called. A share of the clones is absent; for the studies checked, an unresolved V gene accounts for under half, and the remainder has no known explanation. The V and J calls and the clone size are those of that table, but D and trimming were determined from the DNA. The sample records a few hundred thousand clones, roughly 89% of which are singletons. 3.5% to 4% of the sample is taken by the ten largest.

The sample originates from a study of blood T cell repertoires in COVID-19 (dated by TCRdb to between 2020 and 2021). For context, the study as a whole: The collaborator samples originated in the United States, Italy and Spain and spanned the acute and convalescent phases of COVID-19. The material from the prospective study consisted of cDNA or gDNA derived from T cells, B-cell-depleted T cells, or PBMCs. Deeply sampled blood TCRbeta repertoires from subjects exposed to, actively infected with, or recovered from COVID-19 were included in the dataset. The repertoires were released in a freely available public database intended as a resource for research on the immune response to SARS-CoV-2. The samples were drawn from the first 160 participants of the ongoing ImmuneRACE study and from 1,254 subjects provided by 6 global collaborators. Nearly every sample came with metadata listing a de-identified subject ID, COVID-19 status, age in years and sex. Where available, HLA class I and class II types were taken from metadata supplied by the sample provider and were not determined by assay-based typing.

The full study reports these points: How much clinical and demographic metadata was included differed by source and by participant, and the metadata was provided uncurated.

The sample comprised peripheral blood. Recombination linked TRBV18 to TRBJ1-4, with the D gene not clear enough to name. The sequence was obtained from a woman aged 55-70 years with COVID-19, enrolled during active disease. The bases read TGTGCCAGCTCACCCGGCCGTGGGAGTGAAAAACTGTTTTTT. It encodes CASSPGRGSEKLFF.